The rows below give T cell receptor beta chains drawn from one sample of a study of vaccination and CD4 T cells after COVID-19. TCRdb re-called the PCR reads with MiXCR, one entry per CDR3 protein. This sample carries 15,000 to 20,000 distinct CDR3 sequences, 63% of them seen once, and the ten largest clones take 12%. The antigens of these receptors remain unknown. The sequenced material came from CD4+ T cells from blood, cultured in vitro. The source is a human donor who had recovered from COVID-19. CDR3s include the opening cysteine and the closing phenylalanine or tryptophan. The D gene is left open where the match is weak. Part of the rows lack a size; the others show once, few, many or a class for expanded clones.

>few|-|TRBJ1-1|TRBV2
TGTGCCAGCAGTGTGGGTCCCATCACTGAAGCTTTCTTT
CASSVGPITEAFF
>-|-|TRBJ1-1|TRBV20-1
TGCAGTGCTCCAAAACAAGGCGCGGCGAACACTGAAGCTTTCTTT
CSAPKQGAANTEAFF
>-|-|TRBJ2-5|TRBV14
TGTGCCAGCAGTCGATTTGAGACCCAGTACTTC
CASSRFETQYF
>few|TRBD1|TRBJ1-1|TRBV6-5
TGTGCCAGCAGTTACTCGACCAGGGGGCCTGAAGCTTTCTTT
CASSYSTRGPEAFF
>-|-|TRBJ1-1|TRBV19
TGTGCCAGGTGTGGGACTGAAGCTTTCTTT
CARCGTEAFF
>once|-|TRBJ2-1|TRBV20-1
TGCAGTGCTAGAGATACGACGAGCGGGCAGTTCTTC
CSARDTTSGQFF
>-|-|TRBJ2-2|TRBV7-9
TGTGCCAGCAGCTGGGCAGCCGTATCGAACACCGGGGAGCTGTTTTTT
CASSWAAVSNTGELFF
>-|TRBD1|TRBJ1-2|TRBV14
TGTGCCAGCAGCCAAGAACAGGGGTGGAACTATGGCTACACCTTC
CASSQEQGWNYGYTF
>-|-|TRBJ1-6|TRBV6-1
TGTGCCAGCAGAGAACGACCGGACAGCCCAAATTCACCCCTCCACTTT
CASRERPDSPNSPLHF
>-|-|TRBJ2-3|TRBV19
TGTGCCAGTAGTGCCACTAGGATCACAGATACGCAGTATTTT
CASSATRITDTQYF
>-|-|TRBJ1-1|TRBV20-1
TGCAGTGCTAGAAAGCCCTGGGGGGCTGAAGCTTTCTTT
CSARKPWGAEAFF
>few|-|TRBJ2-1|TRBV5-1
TGCGCCAGCAGCTTGGGCAGCTACAATGAGCAGTTCTTC
CASSLGSYNEQFF
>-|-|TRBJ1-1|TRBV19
TGTGCCAGTAGTATCTCCAGGAACACTGAAGCTTTCTTT
CASSISRNTEAFF
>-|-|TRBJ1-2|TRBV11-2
TGTGCCAGCAGCTCCCACGCGACTTGGTATGGCTACACCTTC
CASSSHATWYGYTF
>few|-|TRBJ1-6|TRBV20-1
TGCAGTGCTCAACAGGGAACTAGCCGCTCACCCCTCCACTTT
CSAQQGTSRSPLHF
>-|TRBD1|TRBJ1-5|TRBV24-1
TGTGCCACCAGTGACCCGACAGGGTTGCAGCCCCAGCATTTT
CATSDPTGLQPQHF
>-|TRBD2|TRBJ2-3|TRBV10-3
TGTGCCATCACCCCTAGCGGGAGCAGAACAGATACGCAGTATTTT
CAITPSGSRTDTQYF
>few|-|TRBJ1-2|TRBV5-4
TGTGCCAGCAGCTTGGGTGACTATGGCTACACCTTC
CASSLGDYGYTF
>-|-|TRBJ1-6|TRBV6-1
TGTGCCAGCAGTACAGGGAATTCACCCCTCCACTTT
CASSTGNSPLHF
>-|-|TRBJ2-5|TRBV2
TGTGCCAGCAGGGGGTACCAAGAGACCCAGTACTTC
CASRGYQETQYF
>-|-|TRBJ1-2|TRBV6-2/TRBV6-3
TGTGCCAGCAAGGACCCCTATGGCTACACCTTC
CASKDPYGYTF
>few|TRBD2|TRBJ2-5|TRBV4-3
TGCGCCAGCAGCCGGTCGCCTCCTTCGACTAGCGGGCCAGCGGGGGAGACCCAGTACTTC
CASSRSPPSTSGPAGETQYF
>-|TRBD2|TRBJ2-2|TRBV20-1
TGCAGTGCGCCCGCCCTAGCGGGGGGGGGTATTACCGGGGAGCTGTTTTTT
CSAPALAGGGITGELFF
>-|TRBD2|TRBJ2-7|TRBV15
TGTGCCACCAGCAGCTCTAGCGGGGGTACCTACGAGCAGTACTTC
CATSSSSGGTYEQYF
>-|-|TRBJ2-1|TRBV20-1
TGCAGTGCTAGGGGGGCAGGGACATTTATTGATGAGCAGTTCTTC
CSARGAGTFIDEQFF
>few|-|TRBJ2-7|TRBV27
TGTGCCAGCAGCCGGGCAGGAGTAGGGTACGAGCAGTACTTC
CASSRAGVGYEQYF
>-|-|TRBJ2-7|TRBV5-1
TGCGCCAGCAGCTTCACAAACAGCGCGGGCGAGCAGTACTTC
CASSFTNSAGEQYF
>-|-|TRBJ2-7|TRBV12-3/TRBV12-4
TGTGCCAGCAGTTTAGCGGAAGGTTCCTTCTACGAGCAGTACTTC
CASSLAEGSFYEQYF
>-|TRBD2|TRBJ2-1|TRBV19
TGTGCCAGTAGTATAACGGGGGGCAATGAGCAGTTCTTC
CASSITGGNEQFF
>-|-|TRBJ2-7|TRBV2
TGTGCCAGCGTCCGACAGGACGAGCAGTACTTC
CASVRQDEQYF
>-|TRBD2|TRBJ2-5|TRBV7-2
TGTGCCAGCAGCACGGGACTAGCGGGGACCCAGTACTTC
CASSTGLAGTQYF
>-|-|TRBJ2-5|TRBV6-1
TGTGCCAGCACCCGATCGACTTTTTCGGAGACCCAGTACTTC
CASTRSTFSETQYF
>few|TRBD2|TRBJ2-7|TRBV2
TGTGCCAGCAGGGCAGGGACTAGGGCCTACGAGCAGTACTTC
CASRAGTRAYEQYF
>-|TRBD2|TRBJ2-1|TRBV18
TGTGCCAGCTCACCCGGGACTAGCGGGAGACACAATGAGCAGTTCTTC
CASSPGTSGRHNEQFF
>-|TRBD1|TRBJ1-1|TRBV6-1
TGTGCCAGCAGTGGAGGACAGGAGGGCACTGAAGCTTTCTTT
CASSGGQEGTEAFF
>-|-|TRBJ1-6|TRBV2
TGTGCCAGCAGCGAGAACAGGGACAATTCACCCCTCCACTTT
CASSENRDNSPLHF
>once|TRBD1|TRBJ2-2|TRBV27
TGTGCCAGCAGTCCCCATCGGACAGGCACCGGGGAGCTGTTTTTT
CASSPHRTGTGELFF
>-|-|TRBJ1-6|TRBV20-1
TGCAGTACCCAGGGGTGGACCGAAAATTCACCCCTCCACTTT
CSTQGWTENSPLHF
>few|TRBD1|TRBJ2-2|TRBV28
TGTGCCAGCAGCGTCGTGTGGGGACAGGATCGGGCCGGGGAGCTGTTTTTT
CASSVVWGQDRAGELFF
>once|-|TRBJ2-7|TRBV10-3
TGTGCCATCAGTGAGTCTGTGGCGAGCTCCTACGAGCAGTACTTC
CAISESVASSYEQYF
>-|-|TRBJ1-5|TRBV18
TGTGCCAGCTCATCATTCGTTGGTATAACCGGGGTGGGCGGCAATCAGCCCCAGCATTTT
CASSSFVGITGVGGNQPQHF
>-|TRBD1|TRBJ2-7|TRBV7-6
TGTGCCAGCAGCTTAGCTATGGACAGGGGCGAGCAGTACTTC
CASSLAMDRGEQYF
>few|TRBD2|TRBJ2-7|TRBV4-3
TGCGCCAGCAGCCAACCAGGGTCGCGGGAGCCCGCCTTTGTTTCCTACGAGCAGTACTTC
CASSQPGSREPAFVSYEQYF
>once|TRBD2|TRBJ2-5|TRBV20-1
TGCAGTGCCTATCCTGGGACTAGCGGGAGTGGGACCCAGTACTTC
CSAYPGTSGSGTQYF
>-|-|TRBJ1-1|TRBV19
TGTGCCAGTAGTATAGAGATGACTGAAGCTTTCTTT
CASSIEMTEAFF
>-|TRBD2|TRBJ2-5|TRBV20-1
TGCAGTGTTATGGGTCTAGCGGGGGGTGAGACCCAGTACTTC
CSVMGLAGGETQYF
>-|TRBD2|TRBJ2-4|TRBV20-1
TGCAGTGCTAGAGATACGCCCCCGGGACTAGCGGGGCTCGAAGCCAAAAACATTCAGTACTTC
CSARDTPPGLAGLEAKNIQYF
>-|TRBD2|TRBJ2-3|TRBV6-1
TGTGCCAGCAGTGCTGAGGAGAGACTAGCGGGTGTTAGGAGCACAGATACGCAGTATTTT
CASSAEERLAGVRSTDTQYF